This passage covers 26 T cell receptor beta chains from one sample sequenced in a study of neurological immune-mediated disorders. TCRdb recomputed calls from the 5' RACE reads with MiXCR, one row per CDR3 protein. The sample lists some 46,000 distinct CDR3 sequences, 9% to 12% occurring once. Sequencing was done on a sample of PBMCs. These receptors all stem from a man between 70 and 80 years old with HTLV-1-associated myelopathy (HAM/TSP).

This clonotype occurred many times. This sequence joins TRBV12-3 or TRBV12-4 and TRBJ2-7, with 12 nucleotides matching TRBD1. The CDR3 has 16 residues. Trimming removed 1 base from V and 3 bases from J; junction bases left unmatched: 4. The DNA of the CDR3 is TGTGCCAGCAGTTTAGGGGGGACAGGGGGCCTCTACGAGCAGTACTTC. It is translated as CASSLGGTGGLYEQYF.

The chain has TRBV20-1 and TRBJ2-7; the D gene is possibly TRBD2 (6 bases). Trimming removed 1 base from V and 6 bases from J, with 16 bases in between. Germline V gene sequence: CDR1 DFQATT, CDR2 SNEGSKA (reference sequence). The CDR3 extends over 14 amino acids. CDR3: CSARVAERAGEQYF. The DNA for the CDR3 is TGCAGTGCTAGAGTGGCCGAGCGGGCGGGCGAGCAGTACTTC.

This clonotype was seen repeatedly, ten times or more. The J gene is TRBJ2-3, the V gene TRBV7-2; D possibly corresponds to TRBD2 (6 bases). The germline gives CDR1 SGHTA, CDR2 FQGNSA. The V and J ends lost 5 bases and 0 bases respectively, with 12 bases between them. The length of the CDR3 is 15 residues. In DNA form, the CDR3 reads TGTGCCAGCAGCCGGGACTTCTCTAGCACAGATACGCAGTATTTT. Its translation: CASSRDFSSTDTQYF.

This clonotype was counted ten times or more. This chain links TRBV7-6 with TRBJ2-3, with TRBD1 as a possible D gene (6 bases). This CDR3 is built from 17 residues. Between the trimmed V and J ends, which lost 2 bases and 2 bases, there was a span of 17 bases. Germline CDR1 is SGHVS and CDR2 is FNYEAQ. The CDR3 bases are TGTGCCAGCAGCTTATTACAGGGCCGGTCAAACACAGATACGCAGTATTTT. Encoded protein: CASSLLQGRSNTDTQYF.

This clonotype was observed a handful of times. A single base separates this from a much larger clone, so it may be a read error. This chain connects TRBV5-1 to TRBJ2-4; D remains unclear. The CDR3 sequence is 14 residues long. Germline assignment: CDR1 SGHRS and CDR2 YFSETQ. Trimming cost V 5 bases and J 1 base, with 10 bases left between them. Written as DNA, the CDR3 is TGCGCCAGCAGTGATCAGACCGCCAAAAACATTCAGTACTTC. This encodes CASSDQTAKNIQYF.

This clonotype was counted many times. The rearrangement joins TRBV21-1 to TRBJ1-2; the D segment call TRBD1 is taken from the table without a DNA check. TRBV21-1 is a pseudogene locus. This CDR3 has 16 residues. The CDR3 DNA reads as TGTGCCAGCAGCCGCGGGACAGGGGGTTTTTCGGGCGGCTACACCTTC. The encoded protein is CASSRGTGGFSGGYTF.

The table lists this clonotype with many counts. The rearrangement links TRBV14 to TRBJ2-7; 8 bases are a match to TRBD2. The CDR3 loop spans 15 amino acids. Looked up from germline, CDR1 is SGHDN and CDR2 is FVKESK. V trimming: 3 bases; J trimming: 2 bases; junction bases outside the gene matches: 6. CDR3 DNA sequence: TGTGCCAGCAGCCATGGGTTGGGACTAGCCTACGAGCAGTACTTC. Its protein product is CASSHGLGLAYEQYF.

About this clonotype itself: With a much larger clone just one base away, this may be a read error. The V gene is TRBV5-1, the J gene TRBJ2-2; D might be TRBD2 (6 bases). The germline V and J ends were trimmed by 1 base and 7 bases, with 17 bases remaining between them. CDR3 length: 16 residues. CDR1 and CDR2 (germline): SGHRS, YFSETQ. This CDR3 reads CASSLPSDSSIGELFF. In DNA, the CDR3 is TGCGCCAGCAGCTTGCCTAGCGACTCGAGCATCGGGGAGCTGTTTTTT.

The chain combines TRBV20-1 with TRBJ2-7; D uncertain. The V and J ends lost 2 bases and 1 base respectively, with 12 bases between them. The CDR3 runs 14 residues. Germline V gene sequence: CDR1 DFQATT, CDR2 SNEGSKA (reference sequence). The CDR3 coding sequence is TGCAGTGCTAGAAGGCCCGATGGATCCTACGAGCAGTACTTC. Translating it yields CSARRPDGSYEQYF.

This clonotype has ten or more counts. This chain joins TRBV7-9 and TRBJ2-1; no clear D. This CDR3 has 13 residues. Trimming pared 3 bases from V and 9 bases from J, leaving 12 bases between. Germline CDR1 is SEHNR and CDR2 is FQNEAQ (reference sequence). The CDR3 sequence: CASSFAWNGEQFF. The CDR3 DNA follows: TGTGCCAGCAGCTTTGCGTGGAATGGTGAGCAGTTCTTC.

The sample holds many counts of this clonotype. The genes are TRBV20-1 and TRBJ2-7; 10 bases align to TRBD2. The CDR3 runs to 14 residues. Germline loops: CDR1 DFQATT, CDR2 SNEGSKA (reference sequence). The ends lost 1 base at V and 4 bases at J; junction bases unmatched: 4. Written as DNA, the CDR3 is TGCAGTGCTAGAGTGGCTAGCGGGAGTTACGAGCAGTACTTC. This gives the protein CSARVASGSYEQYF.

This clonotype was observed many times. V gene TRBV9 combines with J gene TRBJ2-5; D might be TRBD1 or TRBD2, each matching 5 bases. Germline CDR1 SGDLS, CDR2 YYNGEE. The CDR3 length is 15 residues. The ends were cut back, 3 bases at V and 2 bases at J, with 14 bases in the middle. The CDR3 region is CASSDGADIQETQYF. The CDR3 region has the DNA TGTGCCAGCAGCGACGGGGCGGATATACAAGAGACCCAGTACTTC.

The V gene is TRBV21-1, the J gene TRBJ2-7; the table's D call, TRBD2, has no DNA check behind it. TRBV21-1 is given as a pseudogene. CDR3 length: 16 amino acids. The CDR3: CASAGAPPVWGYAQYF. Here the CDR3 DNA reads TGTGCCAGCGCCGGGGCCCCACCAGTGTGGGGCTACGCGCAGTACTTC.

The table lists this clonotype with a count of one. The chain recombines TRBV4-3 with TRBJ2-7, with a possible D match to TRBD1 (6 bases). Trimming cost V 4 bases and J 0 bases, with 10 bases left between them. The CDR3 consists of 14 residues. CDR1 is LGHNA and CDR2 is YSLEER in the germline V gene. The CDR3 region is CASSRSGASYEQYF. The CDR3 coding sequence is TGCGCCAGCAGCCGATCAGGGGCCTCCTACGAGCAGTACTTC.

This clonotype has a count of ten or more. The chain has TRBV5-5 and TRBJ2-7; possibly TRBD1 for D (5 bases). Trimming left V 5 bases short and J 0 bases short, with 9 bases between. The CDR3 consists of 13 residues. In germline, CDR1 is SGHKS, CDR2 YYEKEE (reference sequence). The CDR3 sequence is CASSRQSSYEQYF. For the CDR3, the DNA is TGTGCCAGCAGTCGACAGAGCTCCTACGAGCAGTACTTC.

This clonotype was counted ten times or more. CDR3 residues: CASSLEGTVNQPQHF. The CDR3 nucleotides read TGCGCCAGCAGCTTGGAGGGGACGGTTAATCAGCCCCAGCATTTT. The chain recombines TRBV5-1 with TRBJ1-5, with D maybe TRBD1 (5 bases). Germline V gives CDR1 SGHRS, CDR2 YFSETQ. The CDR3 runs 15 residues. Trimming took off 0 bases at V and 4 bases at J, with 11 bases between the two ends.

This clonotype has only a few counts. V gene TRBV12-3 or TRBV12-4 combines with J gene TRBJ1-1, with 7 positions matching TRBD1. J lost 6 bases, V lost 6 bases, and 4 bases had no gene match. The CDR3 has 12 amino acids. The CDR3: CASSPGGAEAFF. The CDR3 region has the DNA TGTGCCAGCAGCCCAGGGGGGGCTGAAGCTTTCTTT.

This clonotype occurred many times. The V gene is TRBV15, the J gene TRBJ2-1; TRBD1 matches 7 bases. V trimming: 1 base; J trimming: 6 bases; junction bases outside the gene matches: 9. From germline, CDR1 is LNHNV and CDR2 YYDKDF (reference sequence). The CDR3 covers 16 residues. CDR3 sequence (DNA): TGTGCCACCAGCAGAGGATGGGGACAGTGGGTCAATGAGCAGTTCTTC. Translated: CATSRGWGQWVNEQFF.

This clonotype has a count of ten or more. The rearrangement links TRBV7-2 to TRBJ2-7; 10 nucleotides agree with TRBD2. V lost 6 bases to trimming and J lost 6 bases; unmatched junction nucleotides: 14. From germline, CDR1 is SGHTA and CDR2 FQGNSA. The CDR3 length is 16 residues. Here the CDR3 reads CASSRTSGASGGEQYF. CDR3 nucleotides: TGTGCCAGCAGTAGGACTAGCGGAGCGAGTGGGGGCGAGCAGTACTTC.

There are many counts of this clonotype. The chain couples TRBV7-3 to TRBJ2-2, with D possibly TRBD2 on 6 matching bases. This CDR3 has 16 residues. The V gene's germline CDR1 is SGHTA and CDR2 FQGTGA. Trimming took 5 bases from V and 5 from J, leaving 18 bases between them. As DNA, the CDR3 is TGTGCCAGCAGCCCCGTCCCCGGGACTTCAACCGGGGAGCTGTTTTTT. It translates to CASSPVPGTSTGELFF.

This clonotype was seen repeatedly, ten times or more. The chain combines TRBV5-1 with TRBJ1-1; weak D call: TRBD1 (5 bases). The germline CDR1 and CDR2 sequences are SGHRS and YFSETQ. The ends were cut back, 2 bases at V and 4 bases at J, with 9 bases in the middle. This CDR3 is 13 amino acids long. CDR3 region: CASSFEGFTEAFF. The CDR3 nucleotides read TGCGCCAGCAGCTTCGAGGGGTTCACTGAAGCTTTCTTT.

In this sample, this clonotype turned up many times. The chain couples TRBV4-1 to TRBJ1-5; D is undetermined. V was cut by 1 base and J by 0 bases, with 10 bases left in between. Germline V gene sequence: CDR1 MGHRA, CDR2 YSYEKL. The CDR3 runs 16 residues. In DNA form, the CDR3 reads TGCGCCAGCAGCCAAGGCTGGGGTAATAGCAATCAGCCCCAGCATTTT. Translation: CASSQGWGNSNQPQHF.

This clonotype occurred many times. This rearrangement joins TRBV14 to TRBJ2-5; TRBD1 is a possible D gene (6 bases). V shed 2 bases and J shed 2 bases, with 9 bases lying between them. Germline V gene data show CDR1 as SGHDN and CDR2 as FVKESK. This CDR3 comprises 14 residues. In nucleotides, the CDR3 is TGTGCCAGCAGCCAAAACAGGGCTCAAGAGACCCAGTACTTC. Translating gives CASSQNRAQETQYF.

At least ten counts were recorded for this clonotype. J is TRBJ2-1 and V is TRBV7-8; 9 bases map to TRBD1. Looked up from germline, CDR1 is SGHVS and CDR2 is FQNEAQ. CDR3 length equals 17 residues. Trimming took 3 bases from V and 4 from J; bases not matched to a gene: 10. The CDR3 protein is CASSLGRDRVFYNEQFF. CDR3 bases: TGTGCCAGCAGCTTGGGCCGGGACAGGGTGTTTTACAATGAGCAGTTCTTC. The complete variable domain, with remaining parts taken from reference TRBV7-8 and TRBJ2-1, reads GAGVSQSPRYKVAKRGQDVALRCDPISGHVSLFWYQQALGQGPEFLTYFQNEAQLDKSGLPSDRFFAERPEGSVSTLKIQRTQQEDSAVYLCASSLGRDRVFYNEQFFGPGTRLTVL.

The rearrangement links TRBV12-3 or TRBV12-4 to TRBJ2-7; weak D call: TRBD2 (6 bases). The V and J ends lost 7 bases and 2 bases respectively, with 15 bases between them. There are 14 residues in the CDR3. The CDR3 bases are TGTGCCAGCAATCAAACCGGGGGAACCTACGAGCAGTACTTC. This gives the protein CASNQTGGTYEQYF.

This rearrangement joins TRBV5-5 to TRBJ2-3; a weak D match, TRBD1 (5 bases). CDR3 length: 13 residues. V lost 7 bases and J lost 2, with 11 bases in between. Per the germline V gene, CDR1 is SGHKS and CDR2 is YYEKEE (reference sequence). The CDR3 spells CASSLTATDTQYF. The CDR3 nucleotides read TGTGCCAGCTCCCTGACAGCCACAGATACGCAGTATTTT.